A selection of T cell receptor beta chains follows, all from one sample in a study of shared clonotypes between healthy human individuals. Clones were read by immunoSEQ multiplex PCR, and TCRdb kept only the in-frame ones, dropping some. The table shows 1 million to 1.2 million clones, with 70% to 85% occurring only once. Input material: memory CD4+ T cells from PBMCs. These receptors were obtained from a man younger than 35 in good health. Some clones in this sample may be carry-over from other donors' samples. CDR3s include the opening cysteine and the closing phenylalanine or tryptophan. Each record gives: clone size, J gene, V gene, D gene, CDR3 DNA, CDR3 protein. The D gene is left open where the match is weak. The size field is filled for only some rows; it gives once, few, many or a size class.

NA | TRBJ1-1 | TRBV28 | TRBD1 | TGTGCCAGCAGGGGATCCACCGAGGGGGCCACTGAAGCTTTCTTT | CASRGSTEGATEAFF
NA | TRBJ1-5 | TRBV7-2 | NA | TGTGCCAGCAGCTTAGACGCCGCCAATCAGCCCCAGCATTTT | CASSLDAANQPQHF
NA | TRBJ1-5 | TRBV6-6 | NA | TGTGCCAGCACCCCAGGGTACGATCAGCCCCAGCATTTT | CASTPGYDQPQHF
NA | TRBJ1-2 | TRBV5-1 | NA | TGCGCCAGCAGACTCAGGGACCTTAACTATGGCTACACCTTC | CASRLRDLNYGYTF
NA | TRBJ1-1 | TRBV5-6 | NA | TGTGCCAGCAGCTTAGACAGGCACGGTGAAGCTTTCTTT | CASSLDRHGEAFF
NA | TRBJ2-5 | TRBV4-1 | TRBD2 | TGCGCCAGCAGCCACGCTAGCGGGAGGGGGGGAAAGCAAGAGACCCAGTACTTC | CASSHASGRGGKQETQYF
NA | TRBJ2-1 | TRBV6-5 | NA | TGTGCCAGCAGGGACGGAGCGATGTCCTACAATGAGCAGTTCTTC | CASRDGAMSYNEQFF
NA | TRBJ2-2 | TRBV2 | NA | TGTGCCAGCAGTGAAATAACAGGGAACACCGGGGAGCTGTTTTTT | CASSEITGNTGELFF
NA | TRBJ1-4 | TRBV28 | NA | TGTGCCAGCAGGCCTGGACAGTCCGAAAAACTGTTTTTT | CASRPGQSEKLFF
NA | TRBJ1-1 | TRBV7-3 | NA | TGTGCCAGCAGCCCCCCGGGAGTCACTGAAGCTTTCTTT | CASSPPGVTEAFF
NA | TRBJ2-3 | TRBV5-6 | NA | TGTGCCAGCAGCTCCCTGGGGGGCACAGATACGCAGTATTTT | CASSSLGGTDTQYF
few | TRBJ2-3 | TRBV30 | TRBD2 | TGTGCCTGGAGTGTAGCGGGAGCGAGGGCAGATACGCAGTATTTT | CAWSVAGARADTQYF
few | TRBJ2-2 | TRBV28 | NA | TGTGCCAGCAGTAAGGCTAGGGGTATCGGGGAGCTGTTTTTT | CASSKARGIGELFF
few | TRBJ2-7 | TRBV28 | TRBD1 | TGTGCCAGCACCCCCGGGACAGGGGGATACGAGCAGTACTTC | CASTPGTGGYEQYF
NA | TRBJ1-4 | TRBV6-1 | NA | TGTGCCAGCGCCAGGGAAGGGGAAAAACTGTTTTTT | CASAREGEKLFF
NA | TRBJ2-6 | TRBV19 | TRBD1 | TGTGCCAGTAGTATAAAGGGAACAGGGGCATTTGGGGCCAACGTCCTGACTTTC | CASSIKGTGAFGANVLTF
NA | TRBJ1-5 | TRBV19 | TRBD1 | TGTGCCAGTAGTAAGACCGGGACAGTAAAGAATCAGCCCCAGCATTTT | CASSKTGTVKNQPQHF
NA | TRBJ1-1 | TRBV4-1 | TRBD1 | TGCGCCAGCAGCCCGACAGGGGTGACTACTGAAGCTTTCTTT | CASSPTGVTTEAFF
once | TRBJ2-1 | TRBV28 | NA | TGTGCCAGCAGAGCGGGACAACAGACCTACAATGAGCAGTTCTTC | CASRAGQQTYNEQFF
NA | TRBJ2-3 | TRBV9 | TRBD2 | TGTGCCAGCAGCGTGAGGGGGACTAGCCCAGATACGCAGTATTTT | CASSVRGTSPDTQYF
NA | TRBJ2-5 | TRBV4-1 | NA | TGCGCCAGCAGCCAAGAAGGAGGACGAATCGAGACCCAGTACTTC | CASSQEGGRIETQYF
NA | TRBJ1-2 | TRBV9 | NA | TGTGCCAGCAGCGTAGGAACCGTGGGGGGCTACACCTTC | CASSVGTVGGYTF
few | TRBJ2-6 | TRBV11-3 | NA | TGTGCCAGCAGCTTAGAGTGGGGGATTGGGGCCAACGTCCTGACTTTC | CASSLEWGIGANVLTF
many | TRBJ2-2 | TRBV6-4 | TRBD1 | TGTGCCAGCAGTGACGGAAGACAGGGAAACACCGGGGAGCTGTTTTTT | CASSDGRQGNTGELFF
NA | TRBJ2-2 | TRBV6-6 | TRBD2 | TGTGCCAGCAGTTACGGGCTAGCGGGATCCGTCGGGGAGCTGTTTTTT | CASSYGLAGSVGELFF
NA | TRBJ1-2 | TRBV5-1 | NA | TGCGCCAGCAGCTTGGACAGGGCGATTTTCTATGGCTACACCTTC | CASSLDRAIFYGYTF
NA | TRBJ1-2 | TRBV4-2 | NA | TGTGCCAGCAGCCAAGAACCCGATTCCAGGATCGATGGCTACACCTTC | CASSQEPDSRIDGYTF
NA | TRBJ2-3 | TRBV6-1 | TRBD1 | TGTGCCAGCAATATAGGGACAGTTAGCACAGATACGCAGTATTTT | CASNIGTVSTDTQYF
once | TRBJ2-5 | TRBV5-1 | NA | TGCGCCAGCAGCTTGGGTCAGGGCCACGAGACCCAGTACTTC | CASSLGQGHETQYF
NA | TRBJ2-2 | TRBV10-1 | NA | TGCGCCAGCAGTGCGATACAGGGTTTCACCGGGGAGCTGTTTTTT | CASSAIQGFTGELFF
NA | TRBJ1-1 | TRBV5-6 | NA | TGTGCCAGCAGCGTGGGGTACAGTCAGAGCACTGAAGCTTTCTTT | CASSVGYSQSTEAFF
few | TRBJ1-4 | TRBV27 | NA | TGTGGGACAGTTAATGAAAAACTGTTTTTT | CGTVNEKLFF
few | TRBJ2-5 | TRBV23-1 | NA | TGCGCCAGCATCCCCTTTTACCAAGAGACCCAGTACTTC | CASIPFYQETQYF
few | TRBJ2-2 | TRBV18 | TRBD1 | TGTGCCAGCTCACCACCGGGACAGGGGAACACCGGGGAGCTGTTTTTT | CASSPPGQGNTGELFF
NA | TRBJ2-1 | TRBV7-2 | TRBD1 | TGTGCCAGCCAACTCTCGGGACAGCCGTACAATGAGCAGTTCTTC | CASQLSGQPYNEQFF
NA | TRBJ1-1 | TRBV18 | NA | TGTGCCAGCTCACCACAGCGGGGGGCGGAAGCTTTCTTT | CASSPQRGAEAFF
few | TRBJ1-2 | TRBV20-1 | NA | TGCAGTGCTAGGGCTAACTATGGCTACACCTTC | CSARANYGYTF
NA | TRBJ2-7 | TRBV6-1 | NA | TGTGCCAGCAGTCCTCAGGACGGGGGCAGGGACGAGCAGTACTTC | CASSPQDGGRDEQYF
NA | TRBJ2-2 | TRBV7-3 | NA | TGTGCCAGCAGCTTAATACCCACCGGCGAGCTGTTTTTT | CASSLIPTGELFF
NA | TRBJ1-1 | TRBV6-4 | TRBD1 | TGTGCCAGCAGTGCGCAGGGGGGTATAGGTGAAGCTTTCTTT | CASSAQGGIGEAFF
NA | TRBJ1-4 | TRBV21-1 | NA | TGTGCCAGTGTGGGGCCGGGAGGGGGGAATGAAAAACTGTTTTTT | CASVGPGGGNEKLFF
NA | TRBJ2-5 | TRBV4-2 | TRBD2 | TGTGCCAGCAGCCAAGAACTAGCGGCGCAAGAGACCCAGTACTTC | CASSQELAAQETQYF
NA | TRBJ1-1 | TRBV6-5 | TRBD1 | TGTGCCAGCAGTGAACGACAGGGGACTGAAGCTTTCTTT | CASSERQGTEAFF
NA | TRBJ2-7 | TRBV6-5 | NA | TGTGCCAGCAGTTACTCCGTTTCGCGGGACTACGAGCAGTACTTC | CASSYSVSRDYEQYF
once | TRBJ2-7 | TRBV18 | TRBD2 | TGTGCCAGCTCCACTAGCGCGCGAGGCGAGCAGTACTTC | CASSTSARGEQYF
NA | TRBJ1-4 | TRBV27 | NA | TGTGCCAGCAGTTTATTGGGGGGGAATGAAAAACTGTTTTTT | CASSLLGGNEKLFF
NA | TRBJ2-7 | TRBV7-8 | NA | TGTGCCAGCAGCTTAGCAGTGCCCCGGTGGGACGAGCAGTACTTC | CASSLAVPRWDEQYF
NA | TRBJ1-2 | TRBV7-9 | TRBD1 | TGTGCCAGCAGACAGGGGGCTAACTATGGCTACACCTTC | CASRQGANYGYTF
few | TRBJ2-7 | TRBV7-3 | NA | TGTGCCAGCAGCGAGACAGCATCCTACGGCGAGCAGTACTTC | CASSETASYGEQYF
NA | TRBJ1-3 | TRBV10-3 | NA | TGTGCCATCAGTGAGTCAGGAGTGGGCGGAAACACCATATATTTT | CAISESGVGGNTIYF
NA | TRBJ1-2 | TRBV7-9 | NA | TGTGCCAGCAGCTTATCAGGGGCGGAAGGCTACACCTTC | CASSLSGAEGYTF
NA | TRBJ2-2 | TRBV5-4 | NA | TGTGCCAGCAGCCCGTCAGGACAGAGGAACACCGGGGAGCTGTTTTTT | CASSPSGQRNTGELFF
few | TRBJ1-2 | TRBV30 | NA | TGTGCCTGCCCAGGACGGACTAACTATGGCTACACCTTC | CACPGRTNYGYTF
few | TRBJ2-3 | TRBV27 | NA | TGTGCCAGCAGTTTTTTCCCATACCCAGATACGCAGTATTTT | CASSFFPYPDTQYF